This TCR beta chain was sequenced in a study of OX40 agonist ivuxolimab in advanced cancers. Background on the study: Of mixed ages from about 20 to 90 and averaging approximately 60 years, the group was over 80% male. General study results and limits: More expanded clones were found, on average, in CD8+ than in CD4+ T cells. There were also nonresponders showing low normalized T-cell clonal expansion.

The CDR3 covers 16 residues. Germline CDR1 reads SGHDT; CDR2 reads YYEEEE. The J segment lost 3 bases and the V segment lost 0 bases, leaving 3 bases of the junction unmatched. Sequencing used immunoSEQ multiplex PCR; TCRdb keeps in-frame clones, though not all of them. This table holds approximately 90,000 clones, about 85% found once. Points on this clone: As yet, its antigen is unknown.

Patients were ineligible given autoimmune disease history or systemic immunosuppression. This TCR derives from an adult with an advanced solid tumor such as melanoma, head and neck, liver or kidney cancer. This sequence joins TRBV5-6 and TRBJ2-7, with TRBD2 identical over 13 bases. Sequenced here: CD4+ or CD8+ T cells sorted from blood, sampled in a trial of the OX40 agonist ivuxolimab. In nucleotides, the CDR3 is TGTGCCAGCAGCTTGGCGACTAGCGGGAGGTTCTACGAGCAGTACTTC. Protein product: CASSLATSGRFYEQYF. Full variable domain (outside the CDR3, taken from reference TRBV5-6 and TRBJ2-7): DAGVTQSPTHLIKTRGQQVTLRCSPKSGHDTVSWYQQALGQGPQFIFQYYEEEERQRGNFPDRFSGHQFPNYSSELNVNALLLGDSALYLCASSLATSGRFYEQYFGPGTRLTVT.